This TCR beta chain appears in the sequencing data of a study of early T cells in non-severe SARS-CoV-2 infection. The overall study: The authors sequenced bulk RNA from unsorted whole blood, leaving chains unpaired.

In regard to this clonotype: The antigen is not known.

Individual cDNA molecules were tagged with unique molecular identifiers. Using its own MiXCR run on the 5' RACE reads, TCRdb lists one record per CDR3 protein. This table holds some 80,000 distinct CDR3 sequences, about 5% found once. The CDR3 contains 17 residues. Trimming removed 6 bases at V and 2 bases at J, with 22 bases between. Germline CDR1 and CDR2: MDHEN and SYDVKM. Study outcomes and limitations: Lookups in VDJdb leaned toward anti-spike CD8 responses and missed private and CD4 specificities.

This sequence joins TRBV28 and TRBJ1-2; no clear D gene. The source of this sequence is an adult who was a healthcare worker with PCR-confirmed SARS-CoV-2 infection or an uninfected control (not recorded which). Specimen: whole blood, collected at baseline. The CDR3 spells CASSTRRVADRNYGYTF. The CDR3 DNA follows: TGTGCCAGCAGCACCCGAAGGGTGGCAGATAGGAACTATGGCTACACCTTC.